Listed below are T cell receptor beta chains from one sample, sequenced in a study of shared clonotypes between healthy human individuals. Sequenced by immunoSEQ multiplex PCR; TCRdb stores in-frame clones only, minus some. Here the sample spans around 1.9 million clones, 80% to 95% being singletons. What was sequenced was naive CD8+ T cells from PBMCs. These receptors came from a man younger than 35 in good health. Some clones in this sample may be carry-over from other donors' samples. CDR3s include the opening cysteine and the closing phenylalanine or tryptophan. Fields, in order: J gene, V gene, clone size, D gene, CDR3 DNA, CDR3 protein. D genes are given only for firm matches. The listing skips clone size in some rows; elsewhere it reads once, few, many or a size class.

TRBJ2-3 | TRBV11-2 | - | - | TGTGCCAGCAGCTTAGTACCTCAGGGGAGCACAGATACGCAGTATTTT | CASSLVPQGSTDTQYF
TRBJ1-1 | TRBV7-9 | - | - | TGTGCCAGCAGCTTTTACGGGGAGGAAGCTTTCTTT | CASSFYGEEAFF
TRBJ2-1 | TRBV2 | - | - | TGTGCCAGCAGTTGGGGAAGTCGGGGTGGCGATGAGCAGTTCTTC | CASSWGSRGGDEQFF
TRBJ2-1 | TRBV11-2 | - | - | TGTGCCAGCAGCATCACGAAGGGCAGCGGACACAATGAGCAGTTCTTC | CASSITKGSGHNEQFF
TRBJ1-2 | TRBV28 | - | - | TGTGCCAGCAGCATACGGACGCTAGCTAACTATGGCTACACCTTC | CASSIRTLANYGYTF
TRBJ2-7 | TRBV6-4 | - | - | TGTGCCAGCGCCCCAGGGCCTAACTACGAGCAGTACTTC | CASAPGPNYEQYF
TRBJ1-5 | TRBV6-1 | - | - | TGTGCCAGCAGTTCCAGAAATCAGCCCCAGCATTTT | CASSSRNQPQHF
TRBJ2-7 | TRBV10-3 | - | TRBD2 | TGTGCCATCAGACTAGCGGGAACCGCCTACGAGCAGTACTTC | CAIRLAGTAYEQYF
TRBJ2-1 | TRBV19 | - | TRBD1 | TGTGCCAGTAGTGGGACAGGGTTACTTTCCTACAATGAGCAGTTCTTC | CASSGTGLLSYNEQFF
TRBJ2-3 | TRBV27 | - | - | TGTGCCAGCAGTTTATTGTTAACGCTCCGCACAGATACGCAGTATTTT | CASSLLLTLRTDTQYF
TRBJ2-2 | TRBV5-1 | - | TRBD2 | TGCGCCAGCAGCCCTAGGCCGGGACTAGCGGGACACACCGGGGAGCTGTTTTTT | CASSPRPGLAGHTGELFF
TRBJ2-5 | TRBV5-4 | once | - | TGTGCCAGCAGCTATCCCGGAGGGACGTGGGAGACCCAGTACTTC | CASSYPGGTWETQYF
TRBJ2-7 | TRBV7-9 | few | - | TGTGCCAGCAGCTTAGTGGGTCCCTACGAGCAGTACTTC | CASSLVGPYEQYF
TRBJ2-1 | TRBV9 | - | - | TGTGCCAGCAGCGTAGGGAGAGGGAGCTCCTACAATGAGCAGTTCTTC | CASSVGRGSSYNEQFF
TRBJ1-1 | TRBV6-1 | - | - | TGTGCCAGCAGTGCCCAACAGGGAAGGAACACTGAAGCTTTCTTT | CASSAQQGRNTEAFF
TRBJ1-1 | TRBV19 | - | - | TGTGCCAGTAGTATCTACGGGGGTTTGAACACTGAAGCTTTCTTT | CASSIYGGLNTEAFF
TRBJ2-2 | TRBV7-9 | few | - | TGTGCCAGGGATAAGGGCACCGGGGAGCTGTTTTTT | CARDKGTGELFF
TRBJ2-1 | TRBV5-1 | - | - | TGCGCCAGCAGCTCCAGGGAGAGCTCCTACAATGAGCAGTTCTTC | CASSSRESSYNEQFF
TRBJ2-1 | TRBV7-9 | - | - | TGTGCCAGCAGCTTAGCGGCAGGAGACTACAATGAGCAGTTCTTC | CASSLAAGDYNEQFF
TRBJ2-7 | TRBV29-1 | - | TRBD2 | TGCAGCGCCCGCCGGACTAGCGAAACTTACGAGCAGTACTTC | CSARRTSETYEQYF
TRBJ2-7 | TRBV28 | - | - | TGTGCCAGCAGCGAATACAACTCCCCTACCTACGAGCAGTACTTC | CASSEYNSPTYEQYF
TRBJ2-7 | TRBV7-9 | - | - | TGTGCCAGCAGCCTAACGGGGTCCGAGCAGTACTTC | CASSLTGSEQYF
TRBJ1-2 | TRBV6-4 | - | TRBD1 | TGTGCCAGCAGTCCACAGGGGGCAGAGGTCGATGGCTACACCTTC | CASSPQGAEVDGYTF
TRBJ2-5 | TRBV28 | - | - | TGTGCCAGCGGGGAGTCCCAAGAGACCCAGTACTTC | CASGESQETQYF
TRBJ1-1 | TRBV27 | - | - | TGTGCCAGCAGTTTATCGATAGGGGGAAACACTGAAGCTTTCTTT | CASSLSIGGNTEAFF
TRBJ2-7 | TRBV5-8 | - | - | TGTGCCAGCAGCTTGGCAGGGGCGGAGGGCGAGCAGTACTTC | CASSLAGAEGEQYF
TRBJ2-3 | TRBV7-9 | - | - | TGTGCCAGCAGCCCACTTGGACCTAGCACAGATACGCAGTATTTT | CASSPLGPSTDTQYF
TRBJ2-7 | TRBV9 | - | - | TGTGCCAGCAGCGAGGCGACAGGCGCCTACGAGCAGTACTTC | CASSEATGAYEQYF
TRBJ1-5 | TRBV28 | - | - | TGTGCCAGCAGTTTGACCGTGGGGGCTGGGCAGCCCCAGCATTTT | CASSLTVGAGQPQHF
TRBJ2-1 | TRBV10-3 | - | - | TGTGCCATCAGTGAGTCGAGCTCGTACAATGAGCAGTTCTTC | CAISESSSYNEQFF
TRBJ2-7 | TRBV6-5 | - | TRBD2 | TGTGCCAGCAGTTACTCAGCTGGGAGGGTTGTTTACGAGCAGTACTTC | CASSYSAGRVVYEQYF
TRBJ2-1 | TRBV7-9 | - | - | TGTGCCAGCACCTTGGGGTTTAGTCCGAGCTCCTACAATGAGCAGTTCTTC | CASTLGFSPSSYNEQFF
TRBJ2-7 | TRBV27 | - | TRBD1 | TGTGCCAGCAGTCCGACAGGGGTGTACGAGCAGTACTTC | CASSPTGVYEQYF
TRBJ2-2 | TRBV6-5 | few | - | TGTGCCAGCAGTTATTTTGGGGTTGACGGGGAGCTGTTTTTT | CASSYFGVDGELFF
TRBJ2-2 | TRBV28 | - | - | TGTGCCAGCAGTCCTTCCCCCGAAGGTGGGGAGCTGTTTTTT | CASSPSPEGGELFF